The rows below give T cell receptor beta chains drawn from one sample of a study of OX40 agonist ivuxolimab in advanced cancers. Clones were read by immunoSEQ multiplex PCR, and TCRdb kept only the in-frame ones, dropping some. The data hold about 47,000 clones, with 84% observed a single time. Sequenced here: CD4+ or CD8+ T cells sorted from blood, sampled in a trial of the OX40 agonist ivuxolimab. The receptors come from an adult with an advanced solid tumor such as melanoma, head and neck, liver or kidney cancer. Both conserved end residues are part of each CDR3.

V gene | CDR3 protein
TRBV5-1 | CASSHEMGFTEAFF
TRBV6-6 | CASSYVEGARTQYF
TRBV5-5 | CASSLAGATYEQYF
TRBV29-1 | CSVEPRTVEQFF
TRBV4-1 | CASSSTPGQGPKGYTF
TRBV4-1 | CASSHRGGLGSSYEQYF
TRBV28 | CASRDLTTYEQYF
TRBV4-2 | CASSPGSPGSYNEQFF
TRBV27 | CASRKTPGTLAETQYF
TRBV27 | CASSLYSAAEAFF
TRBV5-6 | CASSLVPGANTGELFF
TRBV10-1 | CASSEGLATYEQYF
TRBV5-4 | CASSQTGYEQYF
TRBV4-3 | CASSHFSGGANEQFF